These 17 T cell receptor beta chains originate from one sample sequenced in a study of blood T cell repertoires in COVID-19. Assay used: immunoSEQ multiplex PCR; TCRdb lists only in-frame clones, some missing. The sample contains some 100,000 clones, over 75% of which appear only once. The material sequenced was peripheral blood. These receptors all stem from a human donor in a cohort sampled during active COVID-19.

The chain couples TRBV3-1 (or the pseudogene TRBV3-2) to TRBJ1-2; a possible D gene is TRBD1 (6 bases). Deletions cut 2 bases from V and 8 bases from J, with 18 bases between. The germline gives CDR1 LGHDT, CDR2 YNNKEL (reference sequence). The CDR3 sequence is 15 residues long. Here the CDR3 DNA reads TGTGCCAGCAGCCAAAGTCTTGCAGGGGCAGTAGGCTACACCTTC. Translation: CASSQSLAGAVGYTF.

The chain employs TRBV9 and TRBJ2-5; TRBD2 matches 12 bases. The junction had 6 bases not matched to a gene; V was cut back by 0 bases and J by 0 bases. Germline CDR1 SGDLS, CDR2 YYNGEE. The CDR3 covers 18 residues. The chain's CDR3 is CASSVGGGLAGNQETQYF. For the CDR3, the DNA is TGTGCCAGCAGCGTAGGAGGCGGACTAGCGGGGAACCAAGAGACCCAGTACTTC.

This clone was recorded only once. The chain couples TRBV19 to TRBJ1-5; 7 nucleotides align to TRBD1. Per the germline V gene, CDR1 is LNHDA and CDR2 is SQIVND (reference sequence). V lost 9 bases, J lost 4 bases, and 6 bases stayed unmatched. The length of the CDR3 is 13 residues. The DNA for the CDR3 is TGTGCCAGCCAACAGGGGTATAATCAGCCCCAGCATTTT. Its translation: CASQQGYNQPQHF.

The chain recombines TRBV7-9 with TRBJ2-1; D is uncertain. CDR3 length equals 12 residues. V lost 5 bases and J 10 bases, leaving 12 bases between the germline ends. Germline assignment: CDR1 SEHNR and CDR2 FQNEAQ (reference sequence). The CDR3 is CASSPEALEQFF. CDR3 in DNA: TGTGCCAGCAGCCCCGAGGCCCTAGAGCAGTTCTTC.

The chain recombines TRBV25-1 with TRBJ1-1, with D tentatively TRBD1 (5 bases). V was pared by 5 bases and J by 8 bases, with 18 bases between. Germline V gives CDR1 MGHDK, CDR2 SYGVNS. CDR3 length: 14 residues. The chain's CDR3 is CASSSFQGPLEAFF. The CDR3 region has the DNA TGTGCCAGCAGTTCCTTTCAGGGTCCTCTGGAAGCTTTCTTT.

The chain is built from TRBV7-2 and TRBJ2-1, with D possibly TRBD2 on 6 matching bases. V lost 6 bases to trimming and J lost 8 bases, with 14 bases between them. The length of the CDR3 is 13 residues. CDR1 and CDR2 from the germline V gene are SGHTA and FQGNSA. CDR3 bases: TGTGCCAGCAGTCTGCCGGGGAGGTATGAGCAGTTCTTC. Amino acid sequence: CASSLPGRYEQFF.

The rearrangement links TRBV24-1 to TRBJ1-2; TRBD1 matches at 8 bases. Germline trimming cut 2 bases from V and 7 bases from J; bases unmatched to any gene: 2. This CDR3 is built from 13 residues. Germline CDR1 is KGHDR and CDR2 is SFDVKD. CDR3 sequence reads: CATSDSGGSGYTF. CDR3 coding DNA: TGTGCCACCAGTGATTCAGGGGGCTCTGGCTACACCTTC.

V and J are TRBV18 and TRBJ2-7; TRBD2 matches 11 bases. Germline trimming cut 2 bases from V and 2 bases from J; bases unmatched to any gene: 8. The CDR3 is made up of 17 amino acids. CDR1 KGHSH and CDR2 LQKENI come from the germline V gene. CDR3 loop: CASSPTGTSGDTYEQYF. Here the CDR3 DNA reads TGTGCCAGCTCACCAACCGGGACTAGCGGAGACACCTACGAGCAGTACTTC. Filled out from reference TRBV18 and TRBJ2-7, the complete variable domain reads NAGVMQNPRHLVRRRGQEARLRCSPMKGHSHVYWYRQLPEEGLKFMVYLQKENIIDESGMPKERFSAEFPKEGPSILRIQQVVRGDSAAYFCASSPTGTSGDTYEQYFGPGTRLTVT.

V is TRBV30 and J is TRBJ1-1, with 7 nucleotides matching TRBD1. The V segment lost 4 bases and the J segment 10 bases; nucleotides outside the gene matches: 3. This CDR3 has 10 residues. The germline V gene encodes CDR1 GTSNPN and CDR2 SVGIG (reference sequence). In nucleotides, the CDR3 is TGTGCCTGGAATGACAGGGTAGCTTTCTTT. The encoded protein is CAWNDRVAFF.

This clone was seen just once. The CDR3 nucleotides are TGTGCCAGCAGCGTGTGGACTAGCGGGAGTACCGGGGAGCTGTTTTTT. It translates to CASSVWTSGSTGELFF. V and J are TRBV9 and TRBJ2-2; the match to TRBD2 covers 13 bases. Germline CDR1 is SGDLS and CDR2 is YYNGEE. The CDR3 length is 16 residues. Trimming cost V 2 bases and J 5 bases; bases outside gene matches: 3.

This clone was seen just once. The chain links TRBV19 to TRBJ1-4; no clear D gene. Trimming cost V 5 bases and J 5 bases, with 15 bases left between them. Germline-derived CDR1 and CDR2 are LNHDA and SQIVND (reference sequence). This CDR3 has 15 residues. In DNA, the CDR3 is TGTGCCAGTAGTCTCCTCGGAGGGTCAAATGAAAAACTGTTTTTT. It is translated as CASSLLGGSNEKLFF.

This clone was detected only once. This chain joins TRBV7-2 and TRBJ2-5; 11 bases agree with TRBD2. V was pared by 7 bases and J by 0 bases, with 7 bases of the junction left unmatched. CDR1 is SGHTA, CDR2 FQGNSA, per germline. The CDR3 has 16 amino acids. Here the CDR3 reads CASTETSGGYQETQYF. CDR3 coding DNA: TGTGCCAGCACCGAAACTAGCGGGGGATACCAAGAGACCCAGTACTTC. Complete variable domain (other parts from reference TRBV7-2 and TRBJ2-5): GAGVSQSPSNKVTEKGKDVELRCDPISGHTALYWYRQSLGQGLEFLIYFQGNSAPDKSGLPSDRFSAERTGGSVSTLTIQRTQQEDSAVYLCASTETSGGYQETQYFGPGTRLLVL.

V usage is TRBV27 and J usage is TRBJ2-7, with 7 bases that match TRBD1. In germline, CDR1 is MNHEY, CDR2 SMNVEV (reference sequence). With V trimmed by 3 bases and J by 2 bases, 1 base remained unmatched. This CDR3 is 13 amino acids long. The CDR3 bases are TGTGCCAGCAGTTTGGGACAGACCTACGAGCAGTACTTC. Translated, it gives CASSLGQTYEQYF.

The chain employs TRBV14 and TRBJ2-2; possibly TRBD1 for D (6 bases). The germline V and J ends were trimmed by 1 base and 8 bases, with 14 bases remaining between them. The CDR3 contains 15 residues. Germline CDR1 reads SGHDN; CDR2 reads FVKESK. The CDR3 DNA is TGTGCCAGCAGCCAAGGGACAGCCTCCGGAGGGGAGCTGTTTTTT. This codes for CASSQGTASGGELFF.

The chain links TRBV3-1 (or the pseudogene TRBV3-2) to TRBJ2-7; TRBD1 matches 9 bases. The germline V gene encodes CDR1 LGHDT and CDR2 YNNKEL (reference sequence). V shed 1 base and J 1 base; nucleotides not matched to a gene: 2. This CDR3 region has 15 residues. This chain's CDR3 is CASSQGGTGSYEQYF. In DNA, the CDR3 is TGTGCCAGCAGCCAAGGGGGGACAGGGTCCTACGAGCAGTACTTC.

The chain uses TRBV5-4 and TRBJ2-2; 8 bases match TRBD1. The germline V gene encodes CDR1 SGHNT and CDR2 YYREEE (reference sequence). V lost 3 bases, J lost 4 bases, and 8 bases stayed unmatched. This CDR3 is 16 amino acids long. The DNA of the CDR3 is TGTGCCAGCAGCTCCAGGGGGCTCGCAAGCACCGGGGAGCTGTTTTTT. Its translation is CASSSRGLASTGELFF.

The V gene is TRBV19, the J gene TRBJ2-1, with D possibly TRBD1 on 6 matching bases. Germline V CDR1 and CDR2: LNHDA, SQIVND (reference sequence). The V and J ends lost 7 bases and 8 bases respectively, with 15 bases between them. The CDR3 loop spans 13 amino acids. CDR3 in DNA: TGTGCCAGTATGGGGACACCCGCCTATGAGCAGTTCTTC. Its protein is CASMGTPAYEQFF.